Listed here are 10 T cell receptor beta chains from one sample, sequenced in a study of OX40 agonist ivuxolimab in advanced cancers. Produced via immunoSEQ multiplex PCR; TCRdb's table is partial and in-frame only. Of 70,000 or so clones listed, 65% to 85% are singletons. The sequenced sample was CD4+ or CD8+ T cells sorted from blood, obtained in a trial of the OX40 agonist ivuxolimab. The receptors were gathered from an adult with an advanced solid tumor such as melanoma, head and neck, liver or kidney cancer.

The chain carries TRBV5-1 and TRBJ1-4, with D perhaps matching TRBD1 (5 bases). Looked up from germline, CDR1 is SGHRS and CDR2 is YFSETQ. This CDR3 contains 16 residues. Trimming took 4 bases from V and 8 from J, leaving 21 bases between them. The CDR3, as DNA: TGCGCCAGCAGCCCCGAGGGCCCCGTTGAGGGGGAAAAACTGTTTTTT. Its translation is CASSPEGPVEGEKLFF.

The chain carries TRBV19 and TRBJ2-7; weak D call: TRBD1 (6 bases). V was pared by 10 bases and J by 0 bases, with 13 bases between. The CDR3 runs 13 residues. Per the germline V gene, CDR1 is LNHDA and CDR2 is SQIVND (reference sequence). The CDR3 sequence: CATGTGSSYEQYF. Written as DNA, the CDR3 is TGTGCCACCGGAACAGGGAGCTCCTACGAGCAGTACTTC.

The rearrangement links TRBV19 to TRBJ2-7; a weak D match, TRBD2 (6 bases). V was cut by 5 bases and J by 7 bases, with 9 bases left in between. In germline, CDR1 is LNHDA, CDR2 SQIVND (reference sequence). The CDR3 runs 11 residues. Here the CDR3 reads CASSLGGEQYF. CDR3 coding DNA: TGTGCCAGTAGTCTCGGAGGGGAGCAGTACTTC.

The chain carries TRBV6-1 and TRBJ1-5; D gene ambiguous. Germline loops: CDR1 MNHNS, CDR2 SASEGT. CDR3 length: 14 amino acids. Trimming removed 7 bases at V and 0 bases at J, with 10 bases between. CDR3 in amino acids: CASTLGISNQPQHF. The CDR3 DNA follows: TGTGCCAGCACCCTTGGGATTAGCAATCAGCCCCAGCATTTT.

V is TRBV25-1 and J is TRBJ1-2, with D possibly TRBD1 on 5 matching bases. Trimming removed 6 bases from V and 5 bases from J, with 7 bases in between. Germline CDR1 and CDR2: MGHDK and SYGVNS. The CDR3 is 11 residues long. CDR3 nucleotides: TGTGCCAGCAGCAGACAGTATGGCTACACCTTC. This gives the protein CASSRQYGYTF.

The chain uses TRBV5-4 and TRBJ2-3; TRBD1 aligns across 8 bases. Germline CDR1 is SGHNT and CDR2 is YYREEE (reference sequence). The CDR3 sequence is 13 residues long. V trimming: 5 bases; J trimming: 5 bases; junction bases outside the gene matches: 4. CDR3 amino acids: CASRGDRLDTQYF. CDR3 in DNA: TGTGCCAGCAGGGGGGACAGGTTAGATACGCAGTATTTT.

The chain combines TRBV2 with TRBJ1-6; TRBD1 is a possible D gene (5 bases). This CDR3 contains 15 residues. V lost 4 bases and J lost 7, with 14 bases in between. The germline gives CDR1 SNHLY, CDR2 FYNNEI. Here the CDR3 DNA reads TGTGCCAGCAGTGGTGGGCAGGGCGGGAATTCACCCCTCCACTTT. Translation: CASSGGQGGNSPLHF.

The chain carries TRBV18 and TRBJ1-5; D is unclear. V shed 0 bases and J shed 0 bases, with 9 bases lying between them. The germline CDR1 and CDR2 sequences are KGHSH and LQKENI. CDR3 length: 16 amino acids. CDR3 nucleotide sequence: TGTGCCAGCTCACCACCCGGGAGCTTTAGCAATCAGCCCCAGCATTTT. Translated, it gives CASSPPGSFSNQPQHF.

Comment on this clone: This sample includes further DNA sequences coding for the same CDR3. Written as DNA, the CDR3 is TGTGCCAGCTCACCAGTAAACTCGAACACTGAAGCTTTCTTT. Its protein product is CASSPVNSNTEAFF. The chain is built from TRBV18 and TRBJ1-1; D is unclear. V was trimmed by 2 bases and J by 1 base, leaving 8 bases between them. CDR1 KGHSH and CDR2 LQKENI come from the germline V gene. This CDR3 has 14 amino acids.

This clone was seen repeatedly, ten times or more. Other nucleotide sequences in the sample specify the same CDR3. The chain links TRBV5-4 to TRBJ1-5, with D possibly matching TRBD1 (5 bases). The germline gives CDR1 SGHNT, CDR2 YYREEE (reference sequence). This CDR3 has 14 residues. V lost 0 bases and J lost 5, with 9 bases in between. Here the CDR3 DNA reads TGTGCCAGCAGCTTGGCCGGGGGAGATCAGCCCCAGCATTTT. The encoded protein is CASSLAGGDQPQHF.